The entry below describes one T cell receptor (beta chain). What antigen it recognizes has not been identified. No quality values exist for individual bases; no much larger clone is one base distant. The data belong to a study of T cells in localized non-small cell lung cancer (dated by TCRdb to about 2020). Background for the entire study: T cell repertoires of more than 200 early-stage NSCLC patients were analyzed, with tumors being compared against uninvolved tumor-adjacent lungs. The mean age of the NSCLC patients was approximately 71 years, with 130 or so men and nearly 110 women. The cohort comprised 200 to 300 treatment-naïve NSCLC patients with resected, localized lung tumors. What the authors observed across the whole study: Because multi-region tumor sequencing was not done, intratumor heterogeneity could not be ruled out. Because of the exploratory design, TCR variables were selected using unadjusted p-values without false-discovery rate correction. The highest T cell clonality was observed in uninvolved tumor-adjacent lung, where clonality exceeded that of tumor, suggesting that antigenic responses were more focused in uninvolved tumor-adjacent lung. Of the top 100 tumor clones, a median of 57 were detected in paired uninvolved adjacent lung; approximately 30 were also among that lung's top 100. Longer overall survival was associated with higher blood T cell density, whereas shorter survival was associated with higher adjacent-lung clonality.

The immunoSEQ Assay was used to sequence TCR beta CDR3 regions from DNA. The study's own analysis went as follows. To compute T cell density, TCR beta template counts were normalized to usable DNA, which was estimated by amplifying housekeeping genes. Richness was estimated using the preseqR package, with extrapolation to 400,000 templates for PBMC samples and to 120,000 templates for tissue samples. Clonality was calculated as one minus Pielou's evenness. To identify tissue-enriched TCRs, differential abundance testing was run on productive amino-acid clonotypes with a minimum total count of 5 and an alpha of 0.1. Repertoire overlap between compartments was quantified with the Jaccard Index and Morisita Overlap Index. GLIPH grouped TCR beta CDR3s together with public tetramer-defined viral CDR3s, and a viral motif had to include at least three viral sequences and show V-gene enrichment. TCRdb limited this immuneACCESS table to in-frame rearrangements with V and J called. A share of clones is missing; checked studies link under half to unresolved V genes, and the rest is unexplained. V, J and clone size were drawn from that table, and D and trimming were deduced from the DNA. The sample includes 6,300 or so clones, with approximately 15% observed a single time. Clones ranked in the top ten supply more than 4.5% of the sample.

The CDR3 starts with the cysteine, ends with the phenylalanine, and has 13 residues. CDR3 DNA only is kept here, 39 bases in frame from base 1. Trimming at the junction amounts to 7 bases on V and 5 bases on J, and the germline ends lie 14 bases apart. Via the germline V gene, CDR1 is MNHGY and CDR2 SAAAGT. Uninvolved adjacent lung was taken at least 2 cm from the tumor margin and confirmed free of atypia by two independent pathologists. At diagnosis, tumor, uninvolved tumor-adjacent lung and peripheral blood were collected and then preserved as a mix of FFPE and fresh-frozen material. The rearrangement combines TRBV6-8 with TRBJ1-1; the D gene lacks a confident call. The sequences come from normal lung tissue next to the tumor, collected before any cancer treatment. This receptor was taken from a male donor aged 60 or older with stage II squamous cell lung carcinoma. The encoded CDR3 is CASKGRTLTEAFF. The DNA reads TGTGCCAGCAAGGGAAGGACGTTGACTGAAGCTTTCTTT.